This T cell receptor beta chain originates from a study of blood T cell repertoires in COVID-19. In the study overall: There were acute and convalescent COVID-19 samples, and they came from the United States, Italy and Spain.

V lost 8 bases to trimming and J lost 0 bases, with 10 bases between them. The CDR3 has 13 amino acids. The V gene's germline CDR1 is LNHDA and CDR2 SQIVND (reference sequence). Original methodology: It was from reference gene primer amplification that nucleated cell counts were estimated. Clones were read by immunoSEQ multiplex PCR, and TCRdb kept only the in-frame ones, dropping some. D and trimming come from the DNA, and the V and J calls and clone size come from that table. The sample lists roughly 68,000 clones, around 89% occurring once. Source material: peripheral blood. The genes are TRBV19 and TRBJ1-1; a possible D gene is TRBD1 (5 bases). The sequence was collected from a woman aged 65 to 85 with acute or convalescent COVID-19. This chain's CDR3 is CASCMTVNTEAFF. Written as DNA, the CDR3 is TGTGCCAGTTGCATGACAGTGAACACTGAAGCTTTCTTT.